This T cell receptor beta chain was captured in a study of liver allograft versus peripheral blood T cells (dated by TCRdb to the early 2020s). Regarding the complete study: The study compared T cell receptor repertoires found within transplanted livers against repertoires in the peripheral blood of liver transplant recipients.

This clonotype is regarded as large (0.1 to 1%). No cognate antigen has been identified for it. Base quality data are lacking; no much larger clone is found one base away. Sequenced on an Illumina MiSeq. TCRdb reprocessing: public reads trimmed at Q25 with fastp, clones called with MiXCR, in-frame beta chains kept. Each entry merges the rows of one CDR3 protein and shows their most common DNA and genes. Counted in this sample were around 1,300 distinct CDR3 sequences; more than 10% of them appeared once. Together, the top ten hold approximately 8% of the sample. CDR1 and CDR2 were assigned from the germline V gene as SQVTM and ANQGSEA. The CDR3, cysteine through phenylalanine, is 13 amino acids long. Left in the record is the CDR3 DNA by itself, 39 bases read in frame from the first base. V gives up 6 bases and J gives up 2 bases, and the segment between their germline ends measures 13 bases. What the research found in general, with its limitations: The T cell receptor repertoires within liver allografts were reported to be different from the T cell receptor repertoires detected in peripheral blood.

This sequence originates from a human patient who had a liver transplant. Following transplantation, T cells from the graft donor may be among those present. The chain links TRBV29-1 with TRBJ1-2; a tentative D match to TRBD1 spans 6 bases. Here is the DNA: TGCAGCGTCCACTGGGGGCTCAACTATGGCTACACCTTC. Its protein product is CSVHWGLNYGYTF. With the rest looked up from the reference TRBV29-1 and TRBJ1-2 genes rather than sequenced, the full variable domain is SAVISQKPSRDICQRGTSLTIQCQVDSQVTMMFWYRQQPGQSLTLIATANQGSEATYESGFVIDKFPISRPNLTFSTLTVSNMSPEDSSIYLCSVHWGLNYGYTFGSGTRLTVV.